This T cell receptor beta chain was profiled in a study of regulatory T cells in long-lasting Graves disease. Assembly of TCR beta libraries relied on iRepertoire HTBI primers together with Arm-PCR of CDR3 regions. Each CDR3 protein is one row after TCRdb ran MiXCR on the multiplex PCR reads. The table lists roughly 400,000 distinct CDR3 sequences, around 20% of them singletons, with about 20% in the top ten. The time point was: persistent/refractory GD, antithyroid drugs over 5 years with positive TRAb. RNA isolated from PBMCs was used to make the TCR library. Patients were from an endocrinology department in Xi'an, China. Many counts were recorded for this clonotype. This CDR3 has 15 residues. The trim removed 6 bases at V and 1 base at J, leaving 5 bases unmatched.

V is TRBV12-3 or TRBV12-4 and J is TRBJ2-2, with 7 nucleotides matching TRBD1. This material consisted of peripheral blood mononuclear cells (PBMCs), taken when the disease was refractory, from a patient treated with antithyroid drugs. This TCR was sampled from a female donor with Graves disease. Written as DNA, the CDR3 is TGTGCCAGCAGACTCGACAGGGTGAACACCGGGGAGCTGTTTTTT. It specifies CASRLDRVNTGELFF.